The 30 T cell receptor beta chains in this list originate from one sample, sequenced in a study of T cell changes during pregnancy in multiple sclerosis. Some clones are missing from TCRdb's copy, which holds only in-frame ones; the method was immunoSEQ multiplex PCR. The table has under 40,000 clones, 85% to 95% seen once; the top ten hold approximately 8.6%. The sample in question was CD8+ T cells from peripheral blood mononuclear cells, obtained in the third trimester of pregnancy. These receptors were collected from a female donor with multiple sclerosis, enrolled in a pregnancy study.

CDR3 amino acids: CASSEVWDSETYNEQFF. The CDR3 region has the DNA TGTGCCAGCAGTGAAGTGTGGGACAGTGAGACCTACAATGAGCAGTTCTTC. The chain has TRBV2 and TRBJ2-1, with 7 bases that match TRBD1. V trimming: 1 base; J trimming: 2 bases; junction bases outside the gene matches: 8. Germline lookup yields CDR1 SNHLY and CDR2 FYNNEI. The CDR3 extends over 17 amino acids.

The chain joins TRBV7-6 to TRBJ2-5, with 11 bases matching TRBD1. There are 13 residues in the CDR3. V lost 5 bases, J lost 5 bases, and 1 base stayed unmatched. Germline CDR1 is SGHVS and CDR2 is FNYEAQ. The CDR3 bases are TGTGCCAGCAGCCGGGACAGGGGGGAGACCCAGTACTTC. Protein product: CASSRDRGETQYF.

The CDR3 nucleotides read TGTGCCAGCAGCATTAGGGCTAACAGGGTCTCCTATAATTCACCCCTCCACTTT. Protein: CASSIRANRVSYNSPLHF. This chain links TRBV21-1 with TRBJ1-6; the D segment call TRBD1 is taken from the table without a DNA check. TRBV21-1 is a pseudogene locus. The CDR3 is 18 amino acids.

The chain links TRBV30 to TRBJ2-5; weak D call: TRBD1 (6 bases). The CDR3 is made up of 14 amino acids. The V end lost 8 bases, the J end lost 9 bases, and 25 bases lay between the germline ends. Germline values: CDR1 GTSNPN, CDR2 SVGIG (reference sequence). The CDR3 nucleotides are TGTGCCGAACTAGACCGGGACACCCCTAATGCCCAGTACTTC. It translates to CAELDRDTPNAQYF. Full variable domain (remainder filled in from reference TRBV30 and TRBJ2-5): SQTIHQWPATLVQPVGSPLSLECTVEGTSNPNLYWYRQAAGRGLQLLFYSVGIGQISSEVPQNLSASRPQDRQFILSSKKLLLSDSGFYLCAELDRDTPNAQYFGPGTRLLVL.

The chain recombines TRBV27 with TRBJ1-5; the match to TRBD1 covers 7 bases. Germline lookup yields CDR1 MNHEY and CDR2 SMNVEV (reference sequence). The J segment lost 9 bases and the V segment lost 5 bases, leaving 16 bases of the junction unmatched. The CDR3 has 16 residues. CDR3: CASSPNRGRVTPPQHF. The DNA for the CDR3 is TGTGCCAGCAGTCCAAACAGGGGCCGAGTCACTCCGCCCCAGCATTTT.

The chain is built from TRBV5-6 and TRBJ1-1, with a tentative D call TRBD1 (5 bases). V lost 2 bases and J 4 bases, leaving 12 bases between the germline ends. The CDR3 is 14 residues long. The germline gives CDR1 SGHDT, CDR2 YYEEEE. The CDR3 sequence: CASSFGGMGTEAFF. DNA for the CDR3: TGTGCCAGCAGCTTCGGGGGTATGGGCACTGAAGCTTTCTTT. The whole variable domain, remainder taken from reference TRBV5-6 and TRBJ1-1, is DAGVTQSPTHLIKTRGQQVTLRCSPKSGHDTVSWYQQALGQGPQFIFQYYEEEERQRGNFPDRFSGHQFPNYSSELNVNALLLGDSALYLCASSFGGMGTEAFFGQGTRLTVV.

The chain uses TRBV11-2 and TRBJ2-7, with D perhaps matching TRBD2 (6 bases). Trimming left V 7 bases short and J 0 bases short, with 16 bases between. This CDR3 comprises 15 residues. CDR1 is SGHAT and CDR2 is FQNNGV in the germline V gene. CDR3 protein: CASTPWAGNSYEQYF. The CDR3 DNA follows: TGTGCCAGCACCCCTTGGGCGGGGAACTCCTACGAGCAGTACTTC. Combining the CDR3 with reference TRBV11-2 and TRBJ2-7 gives the whole variable domain EAGVAQSPRYKIIEKRQSVAFWCNPISGHATLYWYQQILGQGPKLLIQFQNNGVVDDSQLPKDRFSAERLKGVDSTLKIQPAKLEDSAVYLCASTPWAGNSYEQYFGPGTRLTVT.

This clone was counted a single time. The chain couples TRBV6-5 to TRBJ1-2, with 7 nucleotides matching TRBD1. This CDR3 comprises 14 residues. CDR1 is MNHEY and CDR2 is SVGAGI in the germline V gene. The V gene end was trimmed by 0 bases and the J gene end by 8 bases; junction bases not matched to a gene: 6. This CDR3 is CASSYSEGGGGYTF. The CDR3 coding sequence is TGTGCCAGCAGTTACTCTGAAGGGGGCGGCGGCTACACCTTC.

V usage is TRBV7-3 and J usage is TRBJ2-4; 11 bases fit TRBD2. The CDR3 length is 13 residues. With V trimmed by 5 bases and J by 9 bases, 3 bases remained unmatched. Per the germline V gene, CDR1 is SGHTA and CDR2 is FQGTGA. Here the CDR3 DNA reads TGTGCCAGCAGCGTTAGCGGGGGGGGCATTCAGTACTTC. Translating gives CASSVSGGGIQYF.

The chain joins TRBV19 to TRBJ2-1; 11 bases match TRBD1. V shed 5 bases, J shed 2 bases, and the junction held 2 bases outside the gene matches. CDR3 length equals 15 residues. Germline V gives CDR1 LNHDA, CDR2 SQIVND (reference sequence). In DNA, the CDR3 is TGTGCCAGTAGTCCGGGACAGGGGGCCTACAATGAGCAGTTCTTC. Its translation: CASSPGQGAYNEQFF.

J is TRBJ1-1 and V is TRBV5-1, with D unresolved. Germline V gene data show CDR1 as SGHRS and CDR2 as YFSETQ. Trimming removed 2 bases from V and 0 bases from J, with 14 bases in between. The CDR3 runs to 16 residues. The CDR3 sequence is CASSLEGVEMNTEAFF. CDR3 nucleotides: TGCGCCAGCAGCTTAGAAGGAGTGGAGATGAACACTGAAGCTTTCTTT.

This clone was seen just once. The V call is TRBV28, the J call TRBJ1-4; D uncertain. The CDR3 is 14 amino acids. The V and J ends lost 8 bases and 4 bases respectively, with 14 bases between them. The V gene's germline CDR1 is MDHEN and CDR2 SYDVKM. CDR3 residues: CASFPGRGNEKLFF. The CDR3, as DNA: TGTGCCAGCTTCCCTGGACGGGGTAATGAAAAACTGTTTTTT.

This rearrangement joins TRBV5-4 to TRBJ2-1, with unresolved D. Trimming pared 2 bases from V and 3 bases from J, leaving 15 bases between. CDR3 size: 16 residues. CDR1 and CDR2 (germline): SGHNT, YYREEE (reference sequence). CDR3 amino acids: CASSFLGPSLYNEQFF. In DNA, the CDR3 is TGTGCCAGCAGCTTTTTGGGCCCCTCGCTCTACAATGAGCAGTTCTTC.

The CDR3: CASSTNRNGMANYGYTF. The CDR3, as DNA: TGTGCCAGCAGCACAAACAGAAACGGAATGGCTAACTATGGCTACACCTTC. The V call is TRBV9, the J call TRBJ1-2, with D unclear. Trimming left V 4 bases short and J 0 bases short, with 19 bases between. This CDR3 contains 17 residues. From germline, CDR1 is SGDLS and CDR2 YYNGEE.

The chain is built from TRBV13 and TRBJ1-2; 7 bases line up with TRBD1. V was pared by 5 bases and J by 4 bases, with 13 bases of the junction left unmatched. Germline V gene data show CDR1 as PRHDT and CDR2 as FYEKMQ (reference sequence). The CDR3 has 16 residues. The CDR3 sequence: CASSTARDSRIYGYTF. DNA of the CDR3: TGTGCCAGCAGCACTGCGAGGGACAGTCGGATCTATGGCTACACCTTC.

The chain has TRBV2 and TRBJ1-2; D is perhaps TRBD1 (5 bases). The CDR3 has 14 residues. Germline assignment: CDR1 SNHLY and CDR2 FYNNEI. Trimming removed 4 bases at V and 5 bases at J, with 14 bases between. The CDR3 sequence is CASSVTARVYGYTF. The CDR3 bases are TGTGCCAGCAGTGTCACGGCCAGGGTTTATGGCTACACCTTC.

The rearrangement links TRBV5-6 to TRBJ2-2; the match to TRBD2 covers 13 bases. Unmatched junction bases numbered 11, after V lost 1 base and J lost 5 bases. CDR1 is SGHDT, CDR2 YYEEEE, per germline. The CDR3 runs 19 residues. The CDR3 nucleotides read TGTGCCAGCAGCTTGCGTGCGTGGACTAGCGGGGGTGTGACCGGGGAGCTGTTTTTT. Its translation is CASSLRAWTSGGVTGELFF.

The count of this clone is one. The chain carries TRBV19 and TRBJ2-3, with D possibly matching TRBD1 (6 bases). Trimming stripped 0 bases from V and 1 base from J, with 14 bases between. CDR3 length: 17 residues. Germline lookup yields CDR1 LNHDA and CDR2 SQIVND (reference sequence). The DNA of the CDR3 is TGTGCCAGTAGTATAGAAAGGACAGCCCCCGGCACAGATACGCAGTATTTT. It encodes CASSIERTAPGTDTQYF.

The rearrangement links TRBV5-6 to TRBJ2-6; D is unclear. V was trimmed by 3 bases and J by 6 bases, leaving 22 bases between them. The length of the CDR3 is 18 residues. CDR1 and CDR2 from the germline V gene are SGHDT and YYEEEE. The CDR3 nucleotides are TGTGCCAGCAGCTCAACCACAATTGCGGAAGCTGTGGCCAACGTCCTGACTTTC. The encoded protein is CASSSTTIAEAVANVLTF. The variable domain in full, completed from reference TRBV5-6 and TRBJ2-6, reads DAGVTQSPTHLIKTRGQQVTLRCSPKSGHDTVSWYQQALGQGPQFIFQYYEEEERQRGNFPDRFSGHQFPNYSSELNVNALLLGDSALYLCASSSTTIAEAVANVLTFGAGSRLTVL.

The chain links TRBV5-5 to TRBJ1-2, with a weak D call TRBD1 (6 bases). This CDR3 spans 13 amino acids. CDR1 SGHKS and CDR2 YYEKEE come from the germline V gene (reference sequence). V dropped 4 bases and J dropped 5 bases, with 12 bases sitting between them. In DNA form, the CDR3 reads TGTGCCAGCAGCCCGCCGACAGGTTATGGCTACACCTTC. This translates into CASSPPTGYGYTF.

The chain recombines TRBV27 with TRBJ1-2, with a possible D match to TRBD1 (5 bases). Germline V lookup: CDR1 MNHEY, CDR2 SMNVEV (reference sequence). This CDR3 is 17 amino acids long. Deletions cut 2 bases from V and 1 base from J, with 17 bases between. The CDR3 sequence is CASSLDILQGINYGYTF. CDR3 nucleotide sequence: TGTGCCAGCAGTTTAGATATTTTGCAGGGTATTAACTATGGCTACACCTTC.

This chain links TRBV6-1 with TRBJ2-2; 8 bases fit TRBD1. The V segment lost 2 bases and the J segment 7 bases; nucleotides outside the gene matches: 6. The CDR3 is 15 amino acids. Germline V gene data show CDR1 as MNHNS and CDR2 as SASEGT. The CDR3 loop reads CASSEYRTGFGELFF. CDR3 DNA: TGTGCCAGCAGTGAATACAGGACAGGGTTCGGGGAGCTGTTTTTT.

The CDR3 DNA sequence: TGTGCCAGCAGCGGACGGGACAGCCAAGAGACCCAGTACTTC. It encodes CASSGRDSQETQYF. V gene TRBV9 combines with J gene TRBJ2-5; 7 bases agree with TRBD1. The CDR3 consists of 14 residues. Germline CDR1 reads SGDLS; CDR2 reads YYNGEE. Trimming took 3 bases from V and 1 from J; bases not matched to a gene: 3.

In regard to this clone: The junction departs from the called germline gene at one end, perhaps through a read error. The chain has TRBV10-3 and TRBJ2-1, with D perhaps matching TRBD2 (5 bases). Germline values: CDR1 ENHRY, CDR2 SYGVKD. The CDR3 contains 13 residues. This CDR3 reads CAISGSNTDSSVF. The CDR3 nucleotides are TGTGCCATCAGCGGAAGCAACACGGACTCCTCTGTCTTC.

The rearrangement links TRBV4-1 to TRBJ2-7; 11 bases fit TRBD2. This CDR3 has 17 amino acids. Germline V gene sequence: CDR1 MGHRA, CDR2 YSYEKL. J was trimmed by 4 bases and V by 0 bases; bases with no gene match: 8. The CDR3 region has the DNA TGCGCCAGCAGCCAAGAGCTCTTAGCGGGGGGGCAATACGAGCAGTACTTC. Protein product: CASSQELLAGGQYEQYF.

The chain employs TRBV2 and TRBJ1-4; weak D call: TRBD1 (5 bases). The V end lost 8 bases, the J end lost 5 bases, and 9 bases lay between the germline ends. This CDR3 is built from 12 residues. Germline lookup yields CDR1 SNHLY and CDR2 FYNNEI. CDR3 DNA: TGTGCCAGCCAGGGTTACAATGAAAAACTGTTTTTT. Translating gives CASQGYNEKLFF.

This chain joins TRBV9 and TRBJ2-7; 7 bases map to TRBD1. The germline gives CDR1 SGDLS, CDR2 YYNGEE. V gave up 0 bases and J gave up 3 bases; unmatched junction bases: 3. This CDR3 has 14 amino acids. CDR3 bases: TGTGCCAGCAGCGTAGCCGGGACAGACTACGAGCAGTACTTC. Translation: CASSVAGTDYEQYF.

This chain links TRBV6-4 with TRBJ2-5; D not resolved. This CDR3 spans 13 amino acids. Germline CDR1 reads MRHNA; CDR2 reads SNTAGT. Deletions cut 6 bases from V and 1 base from J, with 9 bases between. The CDR3, as DNA: TGTGCCAGCAGCGAGGAGCCCCAAGAGACCCAGTACTTC. It yields the protein CASSEEPQETQYF.

The chain carries TRBV5-6 and TRBJ1-4; tentatively, D is TRBD1 (5 bases). The CDR3 has 15 amino acids. Germline CDR1 SGHDT, CDR2 YYEEEE. Trimming left V 0 bases short and J 8 bases short, with 14 bases between. CDR3 loop: CASSLGISGAEKLFF. In DNA form, the CDR3 reads TGTGCCAGCAGCTTGGGCATCTCTGGGGCCGAAAAACTGTTTTTT.

The CDR3 spells CASSLGGYSYEQYF. In DNA, the CDR3 is TGTGCCAGCAGTTTAGGAGGGTACAGTTACGAGCAGTACTTC. This chain uses TRBV27 with TRBJ2-7, with D tentatively TRBD2 (6 bases). Germline V gene sequence: CDR1 MNHEY, CDR2 SMNVEV (reference sequence). The CDR3 is 14 residues long. V dropped 2 bases and J dropped 4 bases, with 12 bases sitting between them.